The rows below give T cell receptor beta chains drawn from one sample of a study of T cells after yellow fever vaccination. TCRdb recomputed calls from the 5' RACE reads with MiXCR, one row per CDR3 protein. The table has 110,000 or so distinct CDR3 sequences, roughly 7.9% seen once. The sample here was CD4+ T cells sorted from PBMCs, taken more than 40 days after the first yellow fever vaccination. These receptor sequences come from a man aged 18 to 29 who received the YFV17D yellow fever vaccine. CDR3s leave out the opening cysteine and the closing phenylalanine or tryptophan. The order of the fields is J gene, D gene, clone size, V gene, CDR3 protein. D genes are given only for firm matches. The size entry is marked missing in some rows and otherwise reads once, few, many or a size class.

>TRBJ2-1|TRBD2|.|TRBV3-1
ASSQGRSGGAYNEQF
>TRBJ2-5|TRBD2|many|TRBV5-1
ASSLGPSGGGETQY
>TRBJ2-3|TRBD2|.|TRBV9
ASSTSGVGTDTQY
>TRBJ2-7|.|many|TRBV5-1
ASSLGTSTEYEQY
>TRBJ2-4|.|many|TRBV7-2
ASSLDRAKNIQY
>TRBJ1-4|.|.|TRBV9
ASSRSGGTNEKLF
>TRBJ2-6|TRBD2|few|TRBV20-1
SAPRPGGYVLT
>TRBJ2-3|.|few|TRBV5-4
ASSYHREGGTDTQY
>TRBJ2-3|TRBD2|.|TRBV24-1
ATSDLSEFQRGGSDTQY
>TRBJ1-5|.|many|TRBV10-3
AISETLGAGNQPQH
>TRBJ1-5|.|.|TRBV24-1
ATIGDSNQPQH
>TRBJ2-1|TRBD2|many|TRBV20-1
SAKRLANEQF
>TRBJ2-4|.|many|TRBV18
ASSDQGEDIQY
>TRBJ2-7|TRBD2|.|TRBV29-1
SSSSGSSYEQY
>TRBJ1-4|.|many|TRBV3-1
ASSQDFEKLF
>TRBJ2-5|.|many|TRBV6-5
ASSYSIRETQY
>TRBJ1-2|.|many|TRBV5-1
ASSPPGTYGYT
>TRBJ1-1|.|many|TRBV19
ASTEYTEAF
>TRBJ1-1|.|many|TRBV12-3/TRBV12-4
ASSYSFGNTEAF
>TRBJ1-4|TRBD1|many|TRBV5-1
ASSSGDRGSNEKLF
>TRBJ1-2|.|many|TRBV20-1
SARGEGSTNYGYT
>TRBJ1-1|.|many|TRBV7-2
ASSLPTENTEAF
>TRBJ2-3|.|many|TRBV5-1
ASSFSPSGTDTQY
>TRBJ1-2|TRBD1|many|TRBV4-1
ASSQAGQGVRYGYT
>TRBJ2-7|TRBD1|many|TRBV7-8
ASRRGHGTYEQY
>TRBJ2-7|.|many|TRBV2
ASSGPYEQY
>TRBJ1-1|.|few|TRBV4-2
ASSRALGTEAF
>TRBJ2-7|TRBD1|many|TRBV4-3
ASSQDLFTGTAPGEQY
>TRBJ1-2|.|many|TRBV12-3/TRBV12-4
ASSPPTVSGYT
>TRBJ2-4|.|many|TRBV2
ASSSEVRDLQY
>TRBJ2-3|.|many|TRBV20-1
SAGVATNTQY
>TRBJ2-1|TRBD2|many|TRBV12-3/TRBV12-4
ASQASGFYNEQF
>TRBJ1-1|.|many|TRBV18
ASSPNPGVVSEAF
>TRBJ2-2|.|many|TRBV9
ASSPRTVNTGELF
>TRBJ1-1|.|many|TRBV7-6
ASSSEMNTEAF
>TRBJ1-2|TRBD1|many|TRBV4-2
ASSLQDRGYDGYT
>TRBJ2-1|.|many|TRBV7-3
ASSLGGGEWDEQF
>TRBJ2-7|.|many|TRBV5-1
ASSPGEGSYEQY
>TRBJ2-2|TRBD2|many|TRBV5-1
ASSPETSGGLISTGELF
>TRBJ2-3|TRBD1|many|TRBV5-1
ASSQRQGIPDTQY